Sequencing of this T cell receptor (beta chain) was carried out in a study of control samples from healthy donors and cancer patients. V was cut by 5 bases and J by 0 bases, with 11 bases left in between. CDR3 length: 15 residues. Germline values: CDR1 MNHEY, CDR2 SMNVEV (reference sequence). Profiled with immunoSEQ multiplex PCR; TCRdb holds only in-frame clones, not every one. The top ten clones hold 18% of a sample with about 100,000 clones, more than 85% of them seen once. This clone has a single count. The genes are TRBV27 and TRBJ1-5, with D perhaps matching TRBD1 (6 bases). This TCR derives from a woman aged 50 to 60 in good health. The source material was blood. The CDR3 region has the DNA TGTGCCAGCAGTCTTCGGACAGCTAGCAATCAGCCCCAGCATTTT. Translation: CASSLRTASNQPQHF.